This T cell receptor (beta chain) originates from a study of blood T cells in healthy people across ages. The second PCR ran about 7 to 12 cycles with a sample-barcoded 5' primer and J-beta primers. TCRdb re-derived calls from the 5' RACE reads in MiXCR, one entry per CDR3 protein. The sample yields 600,000 to 800,000 distinct CDR3 sequences, roughly 21% seen once. CDR1 and CDR2 from the germline V gene are SEHNR and FQNEAQ (reference sequence). V gave up 4 bases and J gave up 8 bases, with 18 bases separating them. CDR3 length equals 15 residues. This TCR came from a man between 65 and 80 years old in good health. The chain links TRBV7-9 to TRBJ2-1; either TRBD1 or TRBD2 may supply D (5 bases each). The sequencing input was blood. The CDR3 region is CASSSDLGVRDEQFF. DNA of the CDR3: TGTGCCAGCAGCTCCGATTTGGGGGTAAGGGATGAGCAGTTCTTC.